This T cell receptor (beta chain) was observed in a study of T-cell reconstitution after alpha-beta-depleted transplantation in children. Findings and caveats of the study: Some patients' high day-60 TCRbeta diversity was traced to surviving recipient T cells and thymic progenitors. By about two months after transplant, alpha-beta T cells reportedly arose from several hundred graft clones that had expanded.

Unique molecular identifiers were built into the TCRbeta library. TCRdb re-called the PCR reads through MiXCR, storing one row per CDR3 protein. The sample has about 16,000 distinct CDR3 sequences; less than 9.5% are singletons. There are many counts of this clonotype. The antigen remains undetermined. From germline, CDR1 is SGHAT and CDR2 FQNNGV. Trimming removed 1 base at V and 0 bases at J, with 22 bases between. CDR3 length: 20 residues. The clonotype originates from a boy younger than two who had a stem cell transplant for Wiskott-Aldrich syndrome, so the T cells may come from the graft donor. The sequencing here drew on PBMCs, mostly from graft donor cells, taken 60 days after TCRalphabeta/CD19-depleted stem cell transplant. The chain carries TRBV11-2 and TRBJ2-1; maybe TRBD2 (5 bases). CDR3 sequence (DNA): TGTGCCAGCAGCTTAGTACCTGAGAGTAGCGACAATAGCTCCTACAATGAGCAGTTCTTC. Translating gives CASSLVPESSDNSSYNEQFF.